Here is one TCR beta chain with its context. Its antigen is currently unknown. This specimen belongs to a study of immune cell composition in non-small cell lung cancer. Findings and limits, study-wide: Shared sequences between tumour-reactive and dominant in vivo clones were not proven. Adenocarcinomas with higher top tumour-associated clone frequency had more reactive TILs. Squamous lung tumours showed higher top 10 clone scores and clonality than adenocarcinomas. Squamous carcinomas (75%) more often had tumour-associated clones >0.5% than adenocarcinomas (around 35%).

The V and J ends lost 2 bases and 4 bases respectively, with 11 bases between them. CDR3 size: 14 residues. Germline-derived CDR1 and CDR2 are MDHEN and SYDVKM. Generated by immunoSEQ multiplex PCR, the TCRdb table keeps only in-frame clones and is missing some. The sample has about 6,700 clones; roughly 70% are singletons. The sequencing input was lung tumor tissue. V is TRBV28 and J is TRBJ1-1; D is unresolved. This receptor was obtained from a human donor with non-small cell lung cancer. CDR3 in DNA: TGTGCCAGCAGTTTAGGGAGGTGGGGCACTGAAGCTTTCTTT. As protein: CASSLGRWGTEAFF. The full variable domain, its missing parts supplied by reference TRBV28 and TRBJ1-1, is DVKVTQSSRYLVKRTGEKVFLECVQDMDHENMFWYRQDPGLGLRLIYFSYDVKMKEKGDIPEGYSVSREKKERFSLILESASTNQTSMYLCASSLGRWGTEAFFGQGTRLTVV.